This passage covers 28 T cell receptor beta chains from one sample sequenced in a study of identical twins. TCRdb called the 5' RACE reads again in MiXCR, with one record for every CDR3 protein. The sample carries about 790,000 distinct CDR3 sequences, roughly 18% recorded once. These data are also associated with another study on T cells expressing NK-cell markers.

The source material was PBMCs. Receptors originate from a woman under 30 in good health.

The genes are TRBV4-2 and TRBJ2-3; 7 nucleotides agree with TRBD1. V lost 1 base and J lost 5; bases outside the gene matches: 3. The germline V gene has CDR1 LGHNA and CDR2 YNFKEQ. The CDR3 sequence is 14 residues long. This chain's CDR3 is CASSQGGGEDTQYF. The CDR3 coding sequence is TGTGCCAGCAGCCAAGGAGGGGGCGAAGATACGCAGTATTTT.

The rearrangement uses TRBV3-1 and TRBJ2-3; the match to TRBD2 covers 8 bases. Trimming removed 7 bases from V and 6 bases from J; junction bases left unmatched: 12. From germline, CDR1 is LGHDT and CDR2 YNNKEL (reference sequence). The CDR3 contains 15 residues. The CDR3 here is CASTSYGGARDTQYF. In DNA, the CDR3 is TGTGCCAGCACCTCCTACGGGGGGGCTAGGGATACGCAGTATTTT.

This clonotype was counted between two and nine times. The J gene is TRBJ2-1, the V gene TRBV5-5; D possibly corresponds to TRBD1 (5 bases). CDR1 is SGHKS, CDR2 YYEKEE, per germline (reference sequence). V was trimmed by 4 bases and J by 16 bases, leaving 24 bases between them. This CDR3 contains 14 residues. In DNA, the CDR3 is TGTGCCAGCAGCGCCGGAAACCTTGACAGAGTCGCTTTCTTC. Protein product: CASSAGNLDRVAFF.

The chain recombines TRBV20-1 with TRBJ1-1; 7 bases map to TRBD1. Germline V gene lookup returns CDR1 DFQATT and CDR2 SNEGSKA (reference sequence). With V trimmed by 4 bases and J by 4 bases, 3 bases remained unmatched. The CDR3 runs to 12 residues. CDR3 coding DNA: TGCAGTGCTAAGGAGGGGGCCACTGAAGCTTTCTTT. It specifies CSAKEGATEAFF.

This clonotype was seen only a few times. The V gene is TRBV12-3 or TRBV12-4, the J gene TRBJ2-7; 7 bases map to TRBD1. The J segment lost 4 bases and the V segment lost 5 bases, leaving 8 bases of the junction unmatched. This CDR3 region has 14 residues. Here the CDR3 DNA reads TGTGCCAGCAGTACAGGGGTAAGGTGGTACGAGCAGTACTTC. Residues: CASSTGVRWYEQYF.

This clonotype has a handful of counts. The chain uses TRBV6-2 or TRBV6-3 and TRBJ2-1; D is undetermined. The V gene lost 3 bases and the J gene lost 9 bases, with 9 bases spanning the gap. The length of the CDR3 is 12 residues. Germline CDR1 is MNHEY and CDR2 is SVGEGT. The CDR3 DNA sequence: TGTGCCAGCAGTTATAGGGTAGCTGAGCAGTTCTTC. Translating gives CASSYRVAEQFF.

The chain uses TRBV9 and TRBJ2-5; possibly TRBD1 or TRBD2 for D (6 bases each). CDR1 is SGDLS and CDR2 is YYNGEE in the germline V gene. The CDR3 sequence is 16 residues long. V was pared by 0 bases and J by 4 bases, with 16 bases between. CDR3 in amino acids: CASSVESGAILETQYF. The CDR3 coding sequence is TGTGCCAGCAGCGTAGAATCGGGGGCGATACTAGAGACCCAGTACTTC.

This clonotype was picked up many times. The V call is TRBV18, the J call TRBJ2-1; 8 bases align to TRBD2. With 8 bases clipped from V and 8 bases from J, the junction kept 14 bases outside the gene matches. The CDR3 runs to 15 residues. Per germline, CDR1 KGHSH and CDR2 LQKENI. CDR3 sequence (DNA): TGTGCCAGCGCCACCACTAGCGGAAGCCGGGATGAGCAGTTCTTC. Translation: CASATTSGSRDEQFF.

This clonotype was detected only a few times. This rearrangement joins TRBV20-1 to TRBJ1-1; 7 nucleotides align to TRBD1. With V trimmed by 3 bases and J by 5 bases, 9 bases remained unmatched. There are 14 residues in the CDR3. Germline V gene data show CDR1 as DFQATT and CDR2 as SNEGSKA (reference sequence). The CDR3 protein is CSARGPGGGTEAFF. The CDR3 coding sequence is TGCAGTGCTAGGGGTCCAGGGGGAGGGACTGAAGCTTTCTTT.

This clonotype was counted between two and nine times. The chain links TRBV20-1 to TRBJ1-6, with 7 bases fitting TRBD1. Trimming at V came to 6 bases and at J to 6 bases, leaving 5 bases not matched to a gene. This CDR3 is 13 amino acids long. Germline-derived CDR1 and CDR2 are DFQATT and SNEGSKA (reference sequence). CDR3 sequence: CSALNRGNSPLHF. CDR3 DNA sequence: TGCAGTGCCCTGAACAGGGGTAATTCACCCCTCCACTTT.

The gene calls are TRBV7-9 and TRBJ2-7, with 8 positions matching TRBD2. With 5 bases clipped from V and 2 bases from J, the junction kept 8 bases outside the gene matches. The CDR3 has 15 amino acids. Germline V gene lookup returns CDR1 SEHNR and CDR2 FQNEAQ (reference sequence). CDR3 loop: CASSGSGGDAYEQYF. The CDR3 DNA follows: TGTGCCAGCAGCGGGAGCGGGGGAGACGCCTACGAGCAGTACTTC.

The chain employs TRBV6-6 and TRBJ1-1, with a weak D call TRBD1 (5 bases). With 6 bases removed from V and 5 bases from J, the gap between germline ends came to 13 bases. Germline V lookup: CDR1 MNHNY, CDR2 SVGAGI (reference sequence). This CDR3 spans 13 amino acids. The CDR3 bases are TGTGCCAGCAGCACACCAGGGAGGACTGAAGCTTTCTTT. As protein: CASSTPGRTEAFF.

This rearrangement joins TRBV2 to TRBJ2-1; D may match TRBD1 or TRBD2 (5 bases each). The CDR3 consists of 15 residues. Trimming cost V 6 bases and J 0 bases, with 12 bases left between them. Per the germline V gene, CDR1 is SNHLY and CDR2 is FYNNEI. CDR3 sequence (DNA): TGTGCCAGCAGCGGGGCCTATAGCTCCTACAATGAGCAGTTCTTC. It is translated as CASSGAYSSYNEQFF.

This clonotype was counted a few times. The V call is TRBV5-8, the J call TRBJ2-3; 14 nucleotides agree with TRBD2. The V segment lost 4 bases and the J segment 4 bases; nucleotides outside the gene matches: 8. The CDR3 length is 17 residues. Germline CDR1 is SGHTS and CDR2 is YDEGEE. Here the CDR3 reads CASSGQTSGRAADTQYF. CDR3 coding DNA: TGTGCCAGCAGCGGGCAGACTAGCGGGAGGGCCGCAGATACGCAGTATTTT.

This clonotype was picked up a small number of times. The chain joins TRBV6-1 to TRBJ2-7; D is perhaps TRBD2 (6 bases). The CDR3 spans 13 residues. The V end lost 6 bases, the J end lost 5 bases, and 14 bases lay between the germline ends. The germline V gene encodes CDR1 MNHNS and CDR2 SASEGT. The CDR3 sequence: CASRPGGIDEQYF. CDR3 sequence (DNA): TGTGCCAGCAGGCCAGGAGGGATCGACGAGCAGTACTTC.

The rearrangement joins TRBV5-1 to TRBJ2-1; a weak D match, TRBD2 (6 bases). V lost 1 base, J lost 5 bases, and 16 bases lay in between. The CDR3 totals 16 residues. The germline V gene has CDR1 SGHRS and CDR2 YFSETQ. The CDR3: CASSLLKSGLDNEQFF. In nucleotides, the CDR3 is TGCGCCAGCAGCTTGTTGAAGAGCGGGCTAGACAATGAGCAGTTCTTC. Full variable domain (remainder filled in from reference TRBV5-1 and TRBJ2-1): KAGVTQTPRYLIKTRGQQVTLSCSPISGHRSVSWYQQTPGQGLQFLFEYFSETQRNKGNFPGRFSGRQFSNSRSEMNVSTLELGDSALYLCASSLLKSGLDNEQFFGPGTRLTVL.

This clonotype was detected a few times. This chain joins TRBV6-5 and TRBJ2-1, with no clear D. The germline V gene has CDR1 MNHEY and CDR2 SVGAGI. V shed 4 bases and J shed 8 bases, with 9 bases lying between them. The CDR3 runs 12 residues. CDR3 protein: CASSSRAHEQFF. CDR3 bases: TGTGCCAGCAGTTCTCGGGCCCATGAGCAGTTCTTC.

This clonotype was counted only a few times. V gene TRBV20-1 combines with J gene TRBJ2-5, with 7 bases matching TRBD2. The CDR3 spans 12 residues. V shed 5 bases, J shed 3 bases, and the junction held 3 bases outside the gene matches. The V gene's germline CDR1 is DFQATT and CDR2 SNEGSKA (reference sequence). This CDR3 is CSAWSGEETQYF. CDR3 DNA: TGCAGTGCTTGGAGCGGGGAAGAGACCCAGTACTTC.

This clonotype was picked up a small number of times. V usage is TRBV15 and J usage is TRBJ2-5, with D perhaps assigned TRBD1 or TRBD2 (5 bases each). V was clipped by 3 bases and J by 3 bases, with 11 bases between them. Germline V gives CDR1 LNHNV, CDR2 YYDKDF (reference sequence). The CDR3 consists of 14 residues. CDR3 sequence: CATSRSRGEETQYF. CDR3 DNA sequence: TGTGCCACCAGCAGGTCGAGGGGCGAAGAGACCCAGTACTTC.

The rearrangement links TRBV27 to TRBJ2-7; perhaps TRBD2 as D (6 bases). Germline V gene data show CDR1 as MNHEY and CDR2 as SMNVEV (reference sequence). CDR3 length: 15 amino acids. V was pared by 7 bases and J by 0 bases, with 16 bases between. The CDR3 nucleotides read TGTGCCAGCACCCCGGTCCTAGCGAGCTCCTACGAGCAGTACTTC. This gives the protein CASTPVLASSYEQYF.

This chain joins TRBV6-2 or TRBV6-3 and TRBJ2-1, with a weak D call TRBD2 (6 bases). V was cut by 8 bases and J by 9 bases, with 11 bases left in between. CDR1 and CDR2 (germline): MNHEY, SVGEGT. This CDR3 has 11 amino acids. This CDR3 reads CASRGSGEQFF. CDR3 nucleotide sequence: TGTGCCAGCCGGGGGAGCGGTGAGCAGTTCTTC.

The V call is TRBV20-1, the J call TRBJ2-1, with 9 positions matching TRBD2. Looked up from germline, CDR1 is DFQATT and CDR2 is SNEGSKA (reference sequence). The junction had 6 bases not matched to a gene; V was cut back by 2 bases and J by 4 bases. The CDR3 extends over 15 amino acids. The CDR3 nucleotides read TGCAGTGCTAGAATGTTTAGCGGGAGTTACAATGAGCAGTTCTTC. Translated, it gives CSARMFSGSYNEQFF.

The rearrangement uses TRBV29-1 and TRBJ2-7; D gene uncertain. Per germline, CDR1 SQVTM and CDR2 ANQGSEA. V lost 3 bases, J lost 7 bases, and 10 bases lay in between. The CDR3 length is 11 residues. CDR3 coding DNA: TGCAGCGTTGATATAAGTAGGGAGCAGTACTTC. Its protein is CSVDISREQYF.

The chain is built from TRBV6-2 or TRBV6-3 and TRBJ1-2; D is unresolved. The germline CDR1 and CDR2 sequences are MNHEY and SVGEGT. V dropped 2 bases and J dropped 2 bases, with 6 bases sitting between them. The length of the CDR3 is 13 residues. CDR3 sequence (DNA): TGTGCCAGCAGTTACATGGCCAACTATGGCTACACCTTC. Encoded protein: CASSYMANYGYTF.

V is TRBV7-9 and J is TRBJ1-3; D uncertain. CDR3 length: 14 residues. Germline values: CDR1 SEHNR, CDR2 FQNEAQ (reference sequence). Trimming removed 8 bases at V and 0 bases at J, with 11 bases between. CDR3 residues: CASGPGSSGNTIYF. As DNA, the CDR3 is TGTGCCAGCGGCCCCGGAAGCTCTGGAAACACCATATATTTT.

In this sample, this clonotype turned up many times. The chain couples TRBV7-9 to TRBJ2-5, with D maybe TRBD1 (5 bases). The germline V gene has CDR1 SEHNR and CDR2 FQNEAQ (reference sequence). Deletions cut 2 bases from V and 4 bases from J, with 5 bases between. The CDR3 has 12 residues. Written as DNA, the CDR3 is TGTGCCAGCAGCTTACAGGGAGAGACCCAGTACTTC. Protein product: CASSLQGETQYF.

There are a few counts of this clonotype. CDR3 in amino acids: CASSPPRQENTGELFF. The CDR3 DNA is TGTGCCAGCAGTCCGCCAAGACAGGAGAACACCGGGGAGCTGTTTTTT. The chain is built from TRBV6-1 and TRBJ2-2, with D possibly TRBD1 on 6 matching bases. There are 16 residues in the CDR3. Germline V gives CDR1 MNHNS, CDR2 SASEGT. V lost 5 bases and J lost 1, with 14 bases in between.

This clonotype was detected only a few times. This chain uses TRBV12-5 with TRBJ2-7; 7 bases align to TRBD2. The trim removed 1 base at V and 2 bases at J, leaving 11 bases unmatched. Germline V gives CDR1 LGHNT, CDR2 FRNRAP. CDR3 length equals 17 residues. The CDR3 nucleotides are TGTGCTAGTGGTTTGGCAATCCGCGCGGGAGCCCCCTACGAGCAGTACTTC. Amino acids: CASGLAIRAGAPYEQYF.